The 20 T cell receptor beta chains in this list originate from one sample, sequenced in a study of PD-L1 blockade in urothelial cancer (dated by TCRdb to 2015 to 2018). The label giving this sample's time point can be read as: peripheral blood 6 weeks after treatment start. Library prep was done by the immunoSEQ multiplex PCR assay. In its TCRdb copy, this immuneACCESS table keeps in-frame sequences only and misses some clones. Where compared with another copy, unresolved V genes explain less than half of these, and the others have no known cause. The sample profile shows fewer than 90,000 clones; 85% to 95% of them were found once. Of the sample, around 0.87% is held by the ten largest clones. The sequences come from PBMCs, collected around atezolizumab (anti-PD-L1) treatment. The receptors stem from a woman older than 75 with urothelial cancer.

The genes are TRBV28 and TRBJ2-7; possible D gene TRBD1, 5 bases. V gave up 6 bases and J gave up 1 base, with 7 bases separating them. Germline V gene data show CDR1 as MDHEN and CDR2 as SYDVKM. This CDR3 contains 12 residues. The CDR3 sequence is CASSRTSYEQYF. CDR3 bases: TGTGCCAGCAGCCGGACATCCTACGAGCAGTACTTC.

The chain has TRBV27 and TRBJ2-5, with 8 bases aligning to TRBD2. The junction had 4 bases not matched to a gene; V was cut back by 2 bases and J by 5 bases. Germline V gives CDR1 MNHEY, CDR2 SMNVEV (reference sequence). CDR3 size: 14 residues. CDR3 sequence (DNA): TGTGCCAGCAGTTTAAACGGGAGGGGCGAGACCCAGTACTTC. This translates into CASSLNGRGETQYF.

This clone showed up just once. This chain uses TRBV7-3 with TRBJ2-1, with 8 bases aligning to TRBD1. Germline V gives CDR1 SGHTA, CDR2 FQGTGA. Unmatched junction bases numbered 1, after V lost 5 bases and J lost 10 bases. This CDR3 spans 11 amino acids. CDR3 residues: CASSQGAEQFF. The CDR3 DNA is TGTGCCAGCAGCCAGGGGGCAGAGCAGTTCTTC.

CDR3 loop: CASSLMASGGGGEQFF. The CDR3 nucleotides read TGTGCCAGCAGCTTAATGGCTAGCGGGGGAGGTGGTGAGCAGTTCTTC. The V and J genes are TRBV7-7 and TRBJ2-1; 10 bases agree with TRBD2. V trimming: 2 bases; J trimming: 9 bases; junction bases outside the gene matches: 10. Germline CDR1 is SSHAT and CDR2 is FNYEAQ (reference sequence). The CDR3 contains 16 residues.

This rearrangement joins TRBV27 to TRBJ2-7, with 9 bases that match TRBD2. Per germline, CDR1 MNHEY and CDR2 SMNVEV (reference sequence). V lost 11 bases and J lost 4; bases outside the gene matches: 15. The CDR3 length is 15 residues. CDR3 amino acids: CAASGSGGPQYEQYF. In DNA, the CDR3 is TGTGCCGCAAGTGGGAGCGGGGGGCCGCAATACGAGCAGTACTTC.

The chain joins TRBV5-1 to TRBJ1-2; possibly TRBD1 for D (5 bases). Trimming left V 0 bases short and J 4 bases short, with 10 bases between. From germline, CDR1 is SGHRS and CDR2 YFSETQ. The CDR3 is 14 residues long. The CDR3 region has the DNA TGCGCCAGCAGCTTGGGACAGAGTTCCTATGGCTACACCTTC. Translated, it gives CASSLGQSSYGYTF. Looking up the rest from reference TRBV5-1 and TRBJ1-2 gives the full variable domain: KAGVTQTPRYLIKTRGQQVTLSCSPISGHRSVSWYQQTPGQGLQFLFEYFSETQRNKGNFPGRFSGRQFSNSRSEMNVSTLELGDSALYLCASSLGQSSYGYTFGSGTRLTVV.

This clone was detected only a few times. The V gene is TRBV7-3, the J gene TRBJ2-2; tentatively, D is TRBD2 (5 bases). V was pared by 5 bases and J by 7 bases, with 8 bases between. Germline CDR1 and CDR2: SGHTA and FQGTGA. This CDR3 comprises 12 residues. The CDR3 DNA reads as TGTGCCAGCAGCCCGGGGTTCGGGGAGCTGTTTTTT. This encodes CASSPGFGELFF.

V and J are TRBV27 and TRBJ1-5; D is perhaps TRBD1 (5 bases). V lost 4 bases and J 8 bases, leaving 15 bases between the germline ends. The germline V gene encodes CDR1 MNHEY and CDR2 SMNVEV (reference sequence). The CDR3 is 14 residues long. CDR3 region: CASSYGTGDKPQHF. CDR3 DNA: TGTGCCAGCAGTTACGGGACTGGAGACAAGCCCCAGCATTTT.

The chain links TRBV27 to TRBJ2-2, with TRBD2 identical over 11 bases. The V gene's germline CDR1 is MNHEY and CDR2 SMNVEV (reference sequence). Trimming took 0 bases from V and 4 from J; bases not matched to a gene: 1. This CDR3 is built from 16 residues. The CDR3 nucleotides read TGTGCCAGCAGTTTATCGGGGACTAGCGGCACCGGGGAGCTGTTTTTT. It translates to CASSLSGTSGTGELFF.

The chain carries TRBV5-4 and TRBJ1-1, with a weak D call TRBD1 (6 bases). Looked up from germline, CDR1 is SGHNT and CDR2 is YYREEE (reference sequence). This CDR3 spans 14 amino acids. Trimming shortened V by 0 bases and J by 12 bases, and 18 bases separated the two germline ends. The CDR3 DNA follows: TGTGCCAGCAGCTTGGAGGGGGGGGGCAGGTGGTCTTTCTTT. Translating it yields CASSLEGGGRWSFF.

This clone came up once. The J gene is TRBJ2-7, the V gene TRBV19, with TRBD2 identical over 8 bases. The CDR3 consists of 14 residues. Trimming cost V 3 bases and J 6 bases; bases outside gene matches: 7. Germline V CDR1 and CDR2: LNHDA, SQIVND (reference sequence). The CDR3 DNA reads TGTGCCAGTAGTATCGATTCCGGGAGGGGCGAGCAGTACTTC. It encodes CASSIDSGRGEQYF.

This chain uses TRBV28 with TRBJ1-1, with TRBD1 matching 8 bases. Germline loops: CDR1 MDHEN, CDR2 SYDVKM. CDR3 length equals 17 residues. V was clipped by 9 bases and J by 0 bases; unmatched bases: 15. The CDR3 region is CASHGGQASMLNTEAFF. As DNA, the CDR3 is TGTGCCAGTCACGGGGGACAGGCCTCAATGTTGAACACTGAAGCTTTCTTT.

Here the CDR3 DNA reads TGTGCCACCAGCACTCCTCGCCGGGAATACAATGAGCAGTTCTTC. This sequence encodes CATSTPRREYNEQFF. The chain is built from TRBV15 and TRBJ2-1; possibly TRBD2 for D (5 bases). Looked up from germline, CDR1 is LNHNV and CDR2 is YYDKDF (reference sequence). The ends were cut back, 4 bases at V and 4 bases at J, with 14 bases in the middle. This CDR3 spans 15 amino acids.

The chain is built from TRBV2 and TRBJ1-1; 9 bases are shared with TRBD1. The CDR3 has 14 residues. The germline V gene has CDR1 SNHLY and CDR2 FYNNEI. V gave up 5 bases and J gave up 6 bases; unmatched junction bases: 7. CDR3 region: CASSIGQGIAEAFF. For the CDR3, the DNA is TGTGCCAGCAGTATCGGACAGGGGATCGCTGAAGCTTTCTTT.

The gene calls are TRBV11-2 and TRBJ1-2; D might be TRBD1 (6 bases). The CDR3 totals 15 residues. V shed 1 base and J shed 4 bases, with 13 bases lying between them. In germline, CDR1 is SGHAT, CDR2 FQNNGV. In DNA, the CDR3 is TGTGCCAGCAGCTTAGGCTCGGCACAGGGCTATGGCTACACCTTC. It is translated as CASSLGSAQGYGYTF. The entire variable domain, with the rest obtained from reference TRBV11-2 and TRBJ1-2, is as follows: EAGVAQSPRYKIIEKRQSVAFWCNPISGHATLYWYQQILGQGPKLLIQFQNNGVVDDSQLPKDRFSAERLKGVDSTLKIQPAKLEDSAVYLCASSLGSAQGYGYTFGSGTRLTVV.

The chain carries TRBV30 and TRBJ1-1; TRBD1 is a possible D gene (5 bases). Trimming shortened V by 3 bases and J by 1 base, and 9 bases separated the two germline ends. CDR1 GTSNPN and CDR2 SVGIG come from the germline V gene (reference sequence). The CDR3 spans 13 residues. The CDR3 spells CAWRDNGNTEAFF. CDR3 in DNA: TGTGCCTGGAGGGACAACGGGAACACTGAAGCTTTCTTT.

The rearrangement joins TRBV5-1 to TRBJ1-1; the match to TRBD1 covers 9 bases. This CDR3 has 16 residues. The V gene end was trimmed by 4 bases and the J gene end by 3 bases; junction bases not matched to a gene: 10. In germline, CDR1 is SGHRS, CDR2 YFSETQ. The CDR3 is CASSLQGATTHTEAFF. The CDR3 nucleotides are TGCGCCAGCAGCCTACAGGGGGCCACGACGCACACTGAAGCTTTCTTT.

The chain couples TRBV5-8 to TRBJ1-2; 12 bases agree with TRBD1. The CDR3 contains 16 residues. Looked up from germline, CDR1 is SGHTS and CDR2 is YDEGEE. J gave up 2 bases and V 3 bases, and 5 bases lay outside the gene matches. The chain's CDR3 is CASSWAGTGGNYGYTF. In nucleotides, the CDR3 is TGTGCCAGCAGCTGGGCCGGGACAGGGGGCAACTATGGCTACACCTTC.

This rearrangement joins TRBV7-7 to TRBJ2-2, with D perhaps matching TRBD1 (5 bases). Germline V gene lookup returns CDR1 SSHAT and CDR2 FNYEAQ (reference sequence). The CDR3 totals 14 residues. V dropped 3 bases and J dropped 0 bases, with 5 bases sitting between them. In nucleotides, the CDR3 is TGTGCCAGCAGCTTGACAGCGAACACCGGGGAGCTGTTTTTT. It encodes CASSLTANTGELFF.

V is TRBV28 and J is TRBJ1-2; 7 positions agree with TRBD1. The CDR3 covers 14 residues. V shed 6 bases, J shed 6 bases, and the junction held 10 bases outside the gene matches. Germline V gene sequence: CDR1 MDHEN, CDR2 SYDVKM. CDR3 DNA: TGTGCCAGCAGAATCCCGGGACAGTGGAATGGCTACACCTTC. Translating gives CASRIPGQWNGYTF.